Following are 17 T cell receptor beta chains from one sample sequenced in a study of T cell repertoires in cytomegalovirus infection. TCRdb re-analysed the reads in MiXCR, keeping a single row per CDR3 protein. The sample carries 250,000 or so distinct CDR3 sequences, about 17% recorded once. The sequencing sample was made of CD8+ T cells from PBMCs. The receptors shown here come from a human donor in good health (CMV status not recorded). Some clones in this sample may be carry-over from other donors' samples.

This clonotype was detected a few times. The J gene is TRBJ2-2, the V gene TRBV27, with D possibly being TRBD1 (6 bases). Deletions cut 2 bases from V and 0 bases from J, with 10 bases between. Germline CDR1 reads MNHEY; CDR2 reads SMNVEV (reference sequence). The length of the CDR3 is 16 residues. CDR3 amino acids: CASSLNRVSNTGELFF. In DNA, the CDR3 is TGTGCCAGCAGTTTAAACAGGGTATCGAACACCGGGGAGCTGTTTTTT.

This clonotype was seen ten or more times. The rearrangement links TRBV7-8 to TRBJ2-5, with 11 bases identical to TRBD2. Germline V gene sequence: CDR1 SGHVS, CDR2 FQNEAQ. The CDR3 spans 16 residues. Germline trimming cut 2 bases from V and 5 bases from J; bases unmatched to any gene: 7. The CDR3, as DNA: TGTGCCAGCAGCTTATACCTAGCGGGGGGTCGGGAGACCCAGTACTTC. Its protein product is CASSLYLAGGRETQYF.

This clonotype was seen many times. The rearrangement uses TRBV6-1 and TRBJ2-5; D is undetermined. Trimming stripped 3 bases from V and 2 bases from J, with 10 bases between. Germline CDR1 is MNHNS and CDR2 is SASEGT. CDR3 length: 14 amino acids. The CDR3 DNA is TGTGCCAGCAGTGAGTTTTCCAGTCAAGAGACCCAGTACTTC. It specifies CASSEFSSQETQYF.

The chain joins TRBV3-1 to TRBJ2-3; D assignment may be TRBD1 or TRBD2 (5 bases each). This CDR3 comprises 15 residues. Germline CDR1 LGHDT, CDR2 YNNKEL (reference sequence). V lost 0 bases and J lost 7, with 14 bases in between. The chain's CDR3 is CASSQDSGSENTQYF. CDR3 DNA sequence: TGTGCCAGCAGCCAAGACTCAGGGAGTGAGAATACGCAGTATTTT.

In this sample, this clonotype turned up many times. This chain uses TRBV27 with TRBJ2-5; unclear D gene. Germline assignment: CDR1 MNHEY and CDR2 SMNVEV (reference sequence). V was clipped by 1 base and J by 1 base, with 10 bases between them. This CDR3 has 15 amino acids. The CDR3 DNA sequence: TGTGCCAGCAGTTTATTCAGCGCCAGCCAAGAGACCCAGTACTTC. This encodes CASSLFSASQETQYF.

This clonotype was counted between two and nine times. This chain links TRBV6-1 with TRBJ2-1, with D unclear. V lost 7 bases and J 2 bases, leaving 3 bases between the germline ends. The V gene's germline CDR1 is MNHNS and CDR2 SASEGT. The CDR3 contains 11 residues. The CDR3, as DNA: TGTGCCAGCACAACCTACAATGAGCAGTTCTTC. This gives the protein CASTTYNEQFF.

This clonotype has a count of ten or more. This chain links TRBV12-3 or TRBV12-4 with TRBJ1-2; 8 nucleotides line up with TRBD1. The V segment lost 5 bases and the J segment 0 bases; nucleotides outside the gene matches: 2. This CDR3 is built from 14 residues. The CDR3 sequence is CASSPTGANYGYTF. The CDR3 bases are TGTGCCAGCAGTCCGACAGGGGCTAACTATGGCTACACCTTC.

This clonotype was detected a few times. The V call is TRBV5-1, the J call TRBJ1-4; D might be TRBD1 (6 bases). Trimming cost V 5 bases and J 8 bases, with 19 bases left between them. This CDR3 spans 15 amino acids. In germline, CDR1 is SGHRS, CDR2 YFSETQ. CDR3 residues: CASRYGGGQEEKLFF. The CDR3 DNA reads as TGCGCCAGCAGATACGGTGGGGGGCAAGAAGAAAAACTGTTTTTT.

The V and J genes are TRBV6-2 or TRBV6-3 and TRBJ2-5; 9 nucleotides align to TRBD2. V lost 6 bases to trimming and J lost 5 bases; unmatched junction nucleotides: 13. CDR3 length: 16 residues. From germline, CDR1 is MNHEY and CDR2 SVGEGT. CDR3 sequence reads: CASSQRAGLALETQYF. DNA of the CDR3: TGTGCCAGCAGCCAGCGGGCGGGACTAGCCTTGGAGACCCAGTACTTC.

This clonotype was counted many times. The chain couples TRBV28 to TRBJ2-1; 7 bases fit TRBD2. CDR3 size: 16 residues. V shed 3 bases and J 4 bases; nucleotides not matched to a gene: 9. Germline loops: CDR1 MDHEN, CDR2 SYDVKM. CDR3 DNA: TGTGCCAGCAGTTTCGAGGCGGGAGCCGGTTACAATGAGCAGTTCTTC. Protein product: CASSFEAGAGYNEQFF. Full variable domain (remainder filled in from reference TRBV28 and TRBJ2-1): DVKVTQSSRYLVKRTGEKVFLECVQDMDHENMFWYRQDPGLGLRLIYFSYDVKMKEKGDIPEGYSVSREKKERFSLILESASTNQTSMYLCASSFEAGAGYNEQFFGPGTRLTVL.

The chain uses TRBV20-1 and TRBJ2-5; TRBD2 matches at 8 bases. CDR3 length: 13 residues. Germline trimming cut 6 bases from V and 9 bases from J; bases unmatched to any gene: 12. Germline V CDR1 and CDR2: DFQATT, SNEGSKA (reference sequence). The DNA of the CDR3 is TGCAGTGCGGCGGGGGGCGCAGGAATTGCCCAGTACTTC. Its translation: CSAAGGAGIAQYF.

This CDR3 is CSAPGIDESYTEAFF. For the CDR3, the DNA is TGCAGTGCTCCAGGGATAGACGAAAGCTACACTGAAGCTTTCTTT. V usage is TRBV20-1 and J usage is TRBJ1-1, with D possibly being TRBD1 (5 bases). Germline values: CDR1 DFQATT, CDR2 SNEGSKA (reference sequence). The CDR3 is 15 residues long. Trimming shortened V by 5 bases and J by 3 bases, and 19 bases separated the two germline ends.

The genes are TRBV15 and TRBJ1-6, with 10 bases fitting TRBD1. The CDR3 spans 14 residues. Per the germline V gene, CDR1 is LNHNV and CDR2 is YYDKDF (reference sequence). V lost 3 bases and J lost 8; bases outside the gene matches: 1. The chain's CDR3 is CATSRDRGYSPLHF. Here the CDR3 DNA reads TGTGCCACCAGCAGGGACAGGGGGTATTCACCCCTCCACTTT.

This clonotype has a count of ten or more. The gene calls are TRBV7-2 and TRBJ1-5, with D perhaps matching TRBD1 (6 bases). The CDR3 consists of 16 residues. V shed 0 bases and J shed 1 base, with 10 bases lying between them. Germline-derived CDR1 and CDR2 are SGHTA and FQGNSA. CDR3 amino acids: CASSLAFRGSNQPQHF. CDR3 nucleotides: TGTGCCAGCAGCTTAGCGTTCAGGGGAAGCAATCAGCCCCAGCATTTT.

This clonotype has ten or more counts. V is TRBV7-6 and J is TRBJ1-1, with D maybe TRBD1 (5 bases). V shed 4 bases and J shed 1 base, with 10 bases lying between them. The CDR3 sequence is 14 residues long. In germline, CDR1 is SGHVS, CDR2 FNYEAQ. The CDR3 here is CASSSTGGNTEAFF. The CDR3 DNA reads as TGTGCCAGCAGCTCGACCGGGGGGAACACTGAAGCTTTCTTT.

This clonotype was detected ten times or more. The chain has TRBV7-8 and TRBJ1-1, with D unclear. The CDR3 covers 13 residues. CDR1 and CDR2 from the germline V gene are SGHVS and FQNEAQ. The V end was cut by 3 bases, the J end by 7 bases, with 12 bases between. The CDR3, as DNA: TGTGCCAGCAGCTTGCTCGCCGGCGGTGAAGCTTTCTTT. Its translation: CASSLLAGGEAFF. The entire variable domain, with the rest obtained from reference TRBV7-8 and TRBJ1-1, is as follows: GAGVSQSPRYKVAKRGQDVALRCDPISGHVSLFWYQQALGQGPEFLTYFQNEAQLDKSGLPSDRFFAERPEGSVSTLKIQRTQQEDSAVYLCASSLLAGGEAFFGQGTRLTVV.

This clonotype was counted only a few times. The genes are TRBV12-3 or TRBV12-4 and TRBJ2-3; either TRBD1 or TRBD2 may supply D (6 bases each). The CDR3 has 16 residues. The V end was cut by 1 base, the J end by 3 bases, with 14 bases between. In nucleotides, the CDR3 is TGTGCCAGCAGTTTAGGGGGGGCCGTTTTGACAGATACGCAGTATTTT. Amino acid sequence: CASSLGGAVLTDTQYF.